A single sample gave rise to the 17 T cell receptor beta chains below, sequenced in a study of blood T cell repertoires in COVID-19. Generated by immunoSEQ multiplex PCR, the TCRdb table keeps only in-frame clones and is missing some. The sample holds more than 90,000 clones, roughly 85% seen once. Sequenced input: peripheral blood. These receptors came from a man aged 80 or over with acute or convalescent COVID-19.

This clone appeared once. V and J are TRBV7-3 and TRBJ2-2; TRBD1 matches at 9 bases. CDR3 size: 17 residues. Looked up from germline, CDR1 is SGHTA and CDR2 is FQGTGA. With 2 bases clipped from V and 4 bases from J, the junction kept 8 bases outside the gene matches. The DNA for the CDR3 is TGTGCCAGCAGCTTAGGATTGACAGGGGGTAGCACCGGGGAGCTGTTTTTT. It is translated as CASSLGLTGGSTGELFF.

The V and J genes are TRBV5-4 and TRBJ2-7, with 7 nucleotides matching TRBD1. CDR1 is SGHNT, CDR2 YYREEE, per germline (reference sequence). The CDR3 sequence is 14 residues long. The ends lost 0 bases at V and 6 bases at J; junction bases unmatched: 6. The CDR3 loop reads CASSLEQGIGEQYF. As DNA, the CDR3 is TGTGCCAGCAGCTTGGAACAGGGGATTGGCGAGCAGTACTTC.

This chain joins TRBV28 and TRBJ2-1; 8 bases align to TRBD2. V shed 8 bases and J 10 bases; nucleotides not matched to a gene: 7. Per germline, CDR1 MDHEN and CDR2 SYDVKM. The CDR3 has 12 amino acids. This CDR3 reads CASVRGGREQFF. CDR3 in DNA: TGTGCCAGCGTTAGGGGCGGGAGGGAGCAGTTCTTC.

The CDR3 bases are TGTGCCAGCAGCCTAACGAAGACTCCCATCGAGCAGTACTTC. The encoded protein is CASSLTKTPIEQYF. V and J are TRBV2 and TRBJ2-7; the D is unclear. The CDR3 length is 14 residues. Germline V CDR1 and CDR2: SNHLY, FYNNEI. V lost 6 bases to trimming and J lost 6 bases, with 18 bases between them.

The genes are TRBV6-2 or TRBV6-3 and TRBJ2-3; 15 bases fit TRBD2. CDR1 MNHEY and CDR2 SVGEGT come from the germline V gene. The CDR3 runs to 19 residues. The ends lost 6 bases at V and 1 base at J; junction bases unmatched: 11. CDR3 DNA: TGTGCCAGCAGCCCACAGGGGACTAGCGGGAGGATCGGCACAGATACGCAGTATTTT. Residues: CASSPQGTSGRIGTDTQYF.

The chain recombines TRBV3-1 (or the pseudogene TRBV3-2) with TRBJ1-2, with TRBD1 matching 7 bases. Germline CDR1 is LGHDT and CDR2 is YNNKEL (reference sequence). The CDR3 covers 13 residues. V was clipped by 3 bases and J by 7 bases; unmatched bases: 5. The CDR3 DNA reads as TGTGCCAGCAGCCATACAGGGGCCGCTGGCTACACCTTC. Translating it yields CASSHTGAAGYTF.

The rearrangement links TRBV5-1 to TRBJ1-4; the match to TRBD1 covers 8 bases. This CDR3 has 14 amino acids. V shed 3 bases and J 4 bases; nucleotides not matched to a gene: 2. In germline, CDR1 is SGHRS, CDR2 YFSETQ. CDR3 in DNA: TGCGCCAGCAGCTGGACAGGGAGTAATGAAAAACTGTTTTTT. Protein product: CASSWTGSNEKLFF.

This clone has a handful of counts. V and J are TRBV9 and TRBJ2-1, with 8 positions matching TRBD1. This CDR3 comprises 13 residues. Germline V gene lookup returns CDR1 SGDLS and CDR2 YYNGEE. Germline trimming cut 7 bases from V and 3 bases from J; bases unmatched to any gene: 3. This CDR3 reads CASDRGDYNEQFF. In DNA, the CDR3 is TGTGCCAGCGACAGGGGCGACTACAATGAGCAGTTCTTC. The whole variable domain, filled in from reference TRBV9 and TRBJ2-1, reads DSGVTQTPKHLITATGQRVTLRCSPRSGDLSVYWYQQSLDQGLQFLIQYYNGEERAKGNILERFSAQQFPDLHSELNLSSLELGDSALYFCASDRGDYNEQFFGPGTRLTVL.

V usage is TRBV30 and J usage is TRBJ2-5; TRBD1 agrees at 9 bases. Germline CDR1 is GTSNPN and CDR2 is SVGIG (reference sequence). Losses at the gene ends were 0 bases for V and 5 bases for J; bases not matched to a gene: 7. CDR3 length equals 15 residues. CDR3 sequence (DNA): TGTGCCTGGAGTGTAAAAACAGGGGGCCGGGAGACCCAGTACTTC. It translates to CAWSVKTGGRETQYF.

The chain is built from TRBV19 and TRBJ2-1; TRBD1 matches 8 bases. CDR3 length: 17 residues. The germline V gene has CDR1 LNHDA and CDR2 SQIVND (reference sequence). V dropped 5 bases and J dropped 3; count of bases not matched to a gene: 12. The CDR3, as DNA: TGTGCCAGTAGTTCAGGGGGCGAGTTCAAATTCTACAATGAGCAGTTCTTC. It codes for CASSSGGEFKFYNEQFF.

CDR3 nucleotide sequence: TGTGCCTGGAGAACCCCGACAGGGGGCGGTAGCAATCAGCCCCAGCATTTT. As protein: CAWRTPTGGGSNQPQHF. The chain uses TRBV30 and TRBJ1-5; 10 bases agree with TRBD1. The V and J ends lost 3 bases and 0 bases, in that order; junction bases with no gene match: 8. The CDR3 sequence is 17 residues long. Germline V lookup: CDR1 GTSNPN, CDR2 SVGIG (reference sequence).

The J gene is TRBJ2-7, the V gene TRBV7-2; D unclear. Germline assignment: CDR1 SGHTA and CDR2 FQGNSA. CDR3 length: 14 residues. Trimming removed 1 base at V and 1 base at J, with 8 bases between. The CDR3 loop is CASSLGLLSYEQYF. The CDR3 nucleotides are TGTGCCAGCAGCTTAGGGCTCCTTTCCTACGAGCAGTACTTC.

This clone appeared a few times. V and J are TRBV10-2 and TRBJ2-5; perhaps TRBD1 as D (5 bases). This CDR3 contains 12 residues. Germline loops: CDR1 WSHSY, CDR2 SAAADI. Trimming removed 2 bases from V and 13 bases from J, with 14 bases in between. The CDR3: CASSERQPPRYF. DNA for the CDR3: TGCGCCAGCAGTGAGAGACAGCCCCCCCGGTACTTC.

The sample holds one count of this clone. This rearrangement joins TRBV6-5 to TRBJ2-1, with a possible D match to TRBD1 (6 bases). Trimming left V 5 bases short and J 4 bases short, with 15 bases between. Germline V gives CDR1 MNHEY, CDR2 SVGAGI. This CDR3 is built from 15 residues. CDR3 DNA sequence: TGTGCCAGCAGTACCCTCGGGACACAATACAATGAGCAGTTCTTC. It specifies CASSTLGTQYNEQFF.

The chain recombines TRBV7-9 with TRBJ1-6, with D maybe TRBD1 (6 bases). Trimming pared 5 bases from V and 7 bases from J, leaving 15 bases between. This CDR3 is built from 15 residues. The germline V gene has CDR1 SEHNR and CDR2 FQNEAQ (reference sequence). CDR3: CASSGRQVLNSPLHF. CDR3 bases: TGTGCCAGCAGCGGCCGACAGGTTCTAAATTCACCCCTCCACTTT.

The rearrangement joins TRBV9 to TRBJ2-6; D is possibly TRBD1 (6 bases). The CDR3 runs 20 residues. Germline V CDR1 and CDR2: SGDLS, YYNGEE. Trimming pared 4 bases from V and 3 bases from J, leaving 26 bases between. CDR3 region: CASSFTGRGIAVGGANVLTF. The CDR3 DNA reads as TGTGCCAGCAGCTTCACGGGAAGGGGGATTGCGGTTGGTGGGGCCAACGTCCTGACTTTC.

The chain couples TRBV13 to TRBJ1-6, with 10 bases matching TRBD1. V shed 2 bases and J 0 bases; nucleotides not matched to a gene: 10. The CDR3 length is 20 residues. Germline lookup yields CDR1 PRHDT and CDR2 FYEKMQ (reference sequence). The CDR3: CASSLYGRQGAVSYNSPLHF. The DNA for the CDR3 is TGTGCCAGCAGCTTATACGGAAGACAGGGGGCCGTCTCCTATAATTCACCCCTCCACTTT.